This T cell receptor beta chain stems from a study of T cell changes during pregnancy in multiple sclerosis. Data came from immunoSEQ multiplex PCR; TCRdb stores just in-frame clones and leaves some out. This table has 90,000 to 100,000 clones, approximately 94% appearing once. This CDR3 has 16 residues. V trimming: 4 bases; J trimming: 7 bases; junction bases outside the gene matches: 14. Germline CDR1 MNHEY, CDR2 SVGAGI. This clone was seen once. This clonotype was obtained from a female donor with multiple sclerosis, enrolled in a pregnancy study. V gene TRBV6-5 combines with J gene TRBJ2-7; TRBD2 matches at 9 bases. The sequenced sample was peripheral blood, obtained in the third trimester of pregnancy. CDR3 coding DNA: TGTGCCAGCAGTTCCCATTTGGCGGGAGGGCCGGGGGAGCAGTACTTC. It translates to CASSSHLAGGPGEQYF.